What follows is one T cell receptor (beta chain) and its context. Its antigen is not known. Trimming stripped 5 bases from V and 2 bases from J, with 13 bases between. The CDR3 is 15 amino acids. The germline V gene encodes CDR1 SGHTA and CDR2 FQGTGA. This sample is part of a study of T cells in Graves' hyperthyroidism and ophthalmopathy. Study-wide findings and caveats: Ophthalmopathy got predicted by the model a median about 6.5 months before its onset.

RNA transcripts gave rise to amplified TCR beta CDR3 regions. The HTBI primer set was used in a first-round RT-PCR of the TCR CDR3. TCRdb re-called the multiplex PCR reads through MiXCR, storing one row per CDR3 protein. The table shows approximately 490,000 distinct CDR3 sequences, with roughly 22% occurring only once. The chain carries TRBV7-3 and TRBJ1-3; possible D gene TRBD1, 6 bases. The receptor's source is a woman in her 70s with Graves' ophthalmopathy. The sample taken for sequencing was blood. Here the CDR3 reads CASSPQGLAGNTIYF. The CDR3 DNA sequence: TGTGCCAGCAGCCCACAGGGACTGGCTGGAAACACCATATATTTT.